Sequencing of this TCR beta chain was carried out in a study of T-cell memory formation after mild COVID-19 (dated by TCRdb to 2020 to 2022). For the study in its entirety: TCR sequence clusters from the two donors were found to be largely donor specific. The cohort was made up of two young adult volunteers, one female and one male, who were previously healthy. In two donors, T-cell clones that expanded and contracted after mild COVID-19 were tracked by sequencing TCRalpha and TCRbeta repertoires over time. What the research found in general, with its limitations: The study covered only a couple of mild cases, and larger cohorts including severe cases with pre-infection samples were considered necessary. SARS-CoV-2 specificity was not confirmed for the second-wave clones peaking on day 37. Clones contracting from day 15 to 85 had balanced CD4/CD8 phenotypes, while a second wave expanding from day 15 to 37 was biased towards CD4+. Contracting CD4+ clones appeared mostly in the CM and EM memory subsets, whereas CD8+ clones were enriched in EMRA. Some responding clones were detected in pre-infection memory, suggesting pre-existing cross-reactive memory T cells joined the SARS-CoV-2 response.

Taken from cysteine to phenylalanine, the CDR3 has 14 residues. Only the CDR3 portion is preserved as DNA: 42 bases, with reading frame beginning at the first base. A distance of 21 bases separates the germline ends of V and J, which lose 10 bases and 5 bases respectively. The germline V gene sets CDR1 to MNHEY and CDR2 to SVGEGT. Sequencing took place on an Illumina NovaSeq 6000. cDNA libraries for TCRalpha and TCRbeta were prepared by 5'RACE using constant-segment primers, with sample barcodes and unique molecular identifiers added. Trizol reagent was used to extract RNA from every sample. The libraries were amplified in two PCR steps, and the second step added a second sample barcode and Illumina TruSeq adapters. Sequencing of libraries was performed on an Illumina NovaSeq with 2 x 150 bp paired-end reads. The original methods were these. Reads were demultiplexed and collapsed into UMI-guided consensus sequences with migec v1.2.7. With mixcr v2.1.11, UMI consensuses were aligned to TRA and TRB V and J templates and assembled into clonotypes. A clonotype was counted as expanded or contracted only if both edgeR and NoisET called the change significant, with noise models trained on biological replicates. For edgeR calls, a false discovery rate-adjusted p below 0.01 and a log2 fold-change threshold of 1 were applied. As an exploratory analysis of dynamics, max-normalized trajectories of the 1000 most abundant clonotypes were examined with PCA combined with hierarchical clustering. Separately sequenced CD4+ and CD8+ repertoires were used to assign a CD4 or CD8 phenotype to each responding clone. The public reads were reprocessed in TCRdb via fastp at Q25 and MiXCR, keeping in-frame beta chains. All rows with the same CDR3 protein become a single entry with the most common DNA and genes. The authors' filters were not applied to this entry. This sample lists hundreds of thousands of distinct CDR3 sequences; over 15% were detected once. In total, the top ten clones hold around 13% of the sample.

Points on this clonotype: Which antigen it targets is not known. Base-call qualities are not available, and no considerably larger clone is one nucleotide away.

PBMCs were isolated by Ficoll-Paque density gradient centrifugation. The sequencing sample was made of PBMCs or a T cell subset sorted from them (not recorded which). The receptor's source is an adult woman who had mild COVID-19 (a few samples of this study predate the infection). The sample titles of this study are shuffled in the database, so cell type and time point are left out; the donor was told from shared clones. This chain is built from TRBV6-2 or TRBV6-3 and TRBJ2-7, with an unclear D gene assignment. The CDR3 reads CAIGPFPGGDEQYF. The base sequence is TGTGCCATCGGACCTTTCCCAGGCGGTGACGAGCAGTACTTC.